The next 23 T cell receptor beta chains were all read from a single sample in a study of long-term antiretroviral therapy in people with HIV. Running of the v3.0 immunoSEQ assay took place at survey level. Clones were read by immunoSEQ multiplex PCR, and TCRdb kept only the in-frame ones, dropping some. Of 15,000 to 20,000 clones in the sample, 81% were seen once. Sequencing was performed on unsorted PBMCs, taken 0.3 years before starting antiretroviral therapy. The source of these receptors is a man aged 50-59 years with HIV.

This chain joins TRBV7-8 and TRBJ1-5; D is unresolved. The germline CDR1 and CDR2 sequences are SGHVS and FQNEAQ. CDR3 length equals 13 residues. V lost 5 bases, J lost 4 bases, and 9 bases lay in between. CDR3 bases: TGTGCCAGCAGCAGAGGCACGAATCAGCCCCAGCATTTT. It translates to CASSRGTNQPQHF. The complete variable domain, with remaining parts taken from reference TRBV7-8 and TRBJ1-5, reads GAGVSQSPRYKVAKRGQDVALRCDPISGHVSLFWYQQALGQGPEFLTYFQNEAQLDKSGLPSDRFFAERPEGSVSTLKIQRTQQEDSAVYLCASSRGTNQPQHFGDGTRLSIL.

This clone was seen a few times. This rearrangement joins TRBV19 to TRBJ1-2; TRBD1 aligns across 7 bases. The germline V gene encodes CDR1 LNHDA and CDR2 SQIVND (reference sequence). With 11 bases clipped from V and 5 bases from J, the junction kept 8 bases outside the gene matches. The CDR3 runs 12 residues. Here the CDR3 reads CAGFRGEYGYTF. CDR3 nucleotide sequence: TGTGCCGGCTTCAGGGGGGAGTATGGCTACACCTTC.

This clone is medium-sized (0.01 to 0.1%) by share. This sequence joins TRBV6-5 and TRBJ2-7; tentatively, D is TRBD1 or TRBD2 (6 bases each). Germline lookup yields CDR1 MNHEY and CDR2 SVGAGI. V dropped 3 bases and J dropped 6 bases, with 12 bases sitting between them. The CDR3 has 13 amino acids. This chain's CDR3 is CASSYSGAAEQYF. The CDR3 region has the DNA TGTGCCAGCAGTTATTCGGGGGCCGCCGAGCAGTACTTC.

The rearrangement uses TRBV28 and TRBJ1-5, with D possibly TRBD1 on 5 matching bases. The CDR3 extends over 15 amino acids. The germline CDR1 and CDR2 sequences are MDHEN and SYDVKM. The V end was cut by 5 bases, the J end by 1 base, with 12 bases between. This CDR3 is CASSPPRGSNQPQHF. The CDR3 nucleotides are TGTGCCAGCAGTCCGCCCCGGGGGAGCAATCAGCCCCAGCATTTT.

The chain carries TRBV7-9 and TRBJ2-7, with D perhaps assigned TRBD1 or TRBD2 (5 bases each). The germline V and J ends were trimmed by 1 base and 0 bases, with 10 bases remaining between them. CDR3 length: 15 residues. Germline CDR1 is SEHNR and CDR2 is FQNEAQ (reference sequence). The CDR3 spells CASSLGGDVSYEQYF. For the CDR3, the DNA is TGTGCCAGCAGCTTAGGTGGGGACGTCTCCTACGAGCAGTACTTC. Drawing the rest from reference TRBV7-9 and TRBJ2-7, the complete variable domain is DTGVSQNPRHKITKRGQNVTFRCDPISEHNRLYWYRQTLGQGPEFLTYFQNEAQLEKSRLLSDRFSAERPKGSFSTLEIQRTEQGDSAMYLCASSLGGDVSYEQYFGPGTRLTVT.

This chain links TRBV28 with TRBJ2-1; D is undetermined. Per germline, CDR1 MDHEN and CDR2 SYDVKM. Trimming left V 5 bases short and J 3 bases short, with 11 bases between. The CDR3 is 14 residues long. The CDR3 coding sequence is TGTGCCAGCAGTCTAAGTCCGTACTACAATGAGCAGTTCTTC. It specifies CASSLSPYYNEQFF.

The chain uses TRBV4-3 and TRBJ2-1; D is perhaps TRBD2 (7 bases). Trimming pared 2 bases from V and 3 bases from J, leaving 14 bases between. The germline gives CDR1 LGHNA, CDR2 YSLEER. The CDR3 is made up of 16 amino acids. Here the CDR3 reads CASSQQEGGGYNEQFF. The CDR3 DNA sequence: TGCGCCAGCAGCCAACAGGAAGGGGGGGGCTACAATGAGCAGTTCTTC.

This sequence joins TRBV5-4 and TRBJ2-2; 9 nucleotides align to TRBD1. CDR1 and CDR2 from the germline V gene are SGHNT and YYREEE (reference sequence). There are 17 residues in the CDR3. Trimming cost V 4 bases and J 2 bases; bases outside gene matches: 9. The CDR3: CASSVKTGGSNTGELFF. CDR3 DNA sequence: TGTGCCAGCAGCGTGAAGACAGGGGGTTCCAACACCGGGGAGCTGTTTTTT.

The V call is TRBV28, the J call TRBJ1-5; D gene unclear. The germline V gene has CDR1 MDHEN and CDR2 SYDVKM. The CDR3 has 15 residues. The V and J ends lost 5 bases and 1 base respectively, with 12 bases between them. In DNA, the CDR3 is TGTGCCAGCAGTAGGACTATGAGAAGCAATCAGCCCCAGCATTTT. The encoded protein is CASSRTMRSNQPQHF. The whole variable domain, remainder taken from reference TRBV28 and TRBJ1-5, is DVKVTQSSRYLVKRTGEKVFLECVQDMDHENMFWYRQDPGLGLRLIYFSYDVKMKEKGDIPEGYSVSREKKERFSLILESASTNQTSMYLCASSRTMRSNQPQHFGDGTRLSIL.

CDR3 sequence reads: CASGRQGNQPQHF. CDR3 nucleotides: TGTGCCAGCGGCCGACAGGGCAATCAGCCCCAGCATTTT. The chain has TRBV18 and TRBJ1-5; maybe TRBD1 (6 bases). Germline V gene sequence: CDR1 KGHSH, CDR2 LQKENI. Trimming shortened V by 8 bases and J by 2 bases, and 10 bases separated the two germline ends. The CDR3 extends over 13 amino acids. The full variable domain, with the rest looked up from reference TRBV18 and TRBJ1-5, is NAGVMQNPRHLVRRRGQEARLRCSPMKGHSHVYWYRQLPEEGLKFMVYLQKENIIDESGMPKERFSAEFPKEGPSILRIQQVVRGDSAAYFCASGRQGNQPQHFGDGTRLSIL.

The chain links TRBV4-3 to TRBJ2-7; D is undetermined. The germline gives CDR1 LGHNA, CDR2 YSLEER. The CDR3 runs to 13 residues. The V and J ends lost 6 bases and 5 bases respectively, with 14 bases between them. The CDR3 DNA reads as TGCGCCAGCAGTTTAGGTCCATGGGACGAGCAGTACTTC. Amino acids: CASSLGPWDEQYF.

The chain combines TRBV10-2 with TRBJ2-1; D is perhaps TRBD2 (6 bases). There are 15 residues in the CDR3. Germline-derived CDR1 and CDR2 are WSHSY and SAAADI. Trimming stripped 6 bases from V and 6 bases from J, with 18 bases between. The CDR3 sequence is CASSHRELRGNEQFF. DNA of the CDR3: TGCGCCAGCAGCCACCGGGAACTGCGGGGCAATGAGCAGTTCTTC.

The CDR3 here is CASRTGWKTQYF. The DNA of the CDR3 is TGTGCCAGCAGAACGGGCTGGAAGACCCAGTACTTC. This rearrangement joins TRBV6-5 to TRBJ2-5; no reliable D call. This CDR3 has 12 amino acids. Trimming stripped 6 bases from V and 6 bases from J, with 11 bases between. The germline V gene encodes CDR1 MNHEY and CDR2 SVGAGI.

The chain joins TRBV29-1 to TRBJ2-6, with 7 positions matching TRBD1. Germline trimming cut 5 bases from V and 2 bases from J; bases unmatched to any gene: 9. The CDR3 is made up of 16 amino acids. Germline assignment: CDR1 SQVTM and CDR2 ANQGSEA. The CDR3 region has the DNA TGCAGCGTTATACCGACAGGGCTTGCTGGGGCCAACGTCCTGACTTTC. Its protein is CSVIPTGLAGANVLTF. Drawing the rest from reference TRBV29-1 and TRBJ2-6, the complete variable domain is SAVISQKPSRDICQRGTSLTIQCQVDSQVTMMFWYRQQPGQSLTLIATANQGSEATYESGFVIDKFPISRPNLTFSTLTVSNMSPEDSSIYLCSVIPTGLAGANVLTFGAGSRLTVL.

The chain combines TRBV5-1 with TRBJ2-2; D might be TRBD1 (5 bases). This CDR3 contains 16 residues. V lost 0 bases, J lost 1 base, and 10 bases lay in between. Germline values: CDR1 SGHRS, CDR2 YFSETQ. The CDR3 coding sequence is TGCGCCAGCAGCTTGGTTGGGGCGAGGAACACCGGGGAGCTGTTTTTT. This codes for CASSLVGARNTGELFF.

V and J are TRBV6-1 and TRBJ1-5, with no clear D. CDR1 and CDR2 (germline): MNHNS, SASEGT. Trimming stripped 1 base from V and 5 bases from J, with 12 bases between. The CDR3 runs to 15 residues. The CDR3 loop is CASSEGQDGDQPQHF. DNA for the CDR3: TGTGCCAGCAGTGAAGGGCAGGATGGGGATCAGCCCCAGCATTTT.

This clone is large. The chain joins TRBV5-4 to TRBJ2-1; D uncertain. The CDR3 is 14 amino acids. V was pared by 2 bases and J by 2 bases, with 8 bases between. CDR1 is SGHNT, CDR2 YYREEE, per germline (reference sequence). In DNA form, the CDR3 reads TGTGCCAGCAGCTTAGAGGTGGCCTACAATGAGCAGTTCTTC. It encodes CASSLEVAYNEQFF. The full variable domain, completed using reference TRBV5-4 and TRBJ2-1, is ETGVTQSPTHLIKTRGQQVTLRCSSQSGHNTVSWYQQALGQGPQFIFQYYREEENGRGNFPPRFSGLQFPNYSSELNVNALELDDSALYLCASSLEVAYNEQFFGPGTRLTVL.

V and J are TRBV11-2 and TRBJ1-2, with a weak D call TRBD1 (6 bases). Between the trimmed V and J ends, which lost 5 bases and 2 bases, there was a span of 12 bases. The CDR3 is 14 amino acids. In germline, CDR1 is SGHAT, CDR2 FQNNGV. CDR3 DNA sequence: TGTGCCAGCAGCCCCCGGACAGAGAACTATGGCTACACCTTC. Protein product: CASSPRTENYGYTF.

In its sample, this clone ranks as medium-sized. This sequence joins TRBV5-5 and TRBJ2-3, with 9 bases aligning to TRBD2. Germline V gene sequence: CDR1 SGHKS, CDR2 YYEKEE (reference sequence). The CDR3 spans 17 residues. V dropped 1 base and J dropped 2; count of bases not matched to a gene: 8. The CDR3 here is CASSLSGLAGYTDTQYF. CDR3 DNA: TGTGCCAGCAGCTTGTCCGGGCTAGCGGGATACACAGATACGCAGTATTTT.

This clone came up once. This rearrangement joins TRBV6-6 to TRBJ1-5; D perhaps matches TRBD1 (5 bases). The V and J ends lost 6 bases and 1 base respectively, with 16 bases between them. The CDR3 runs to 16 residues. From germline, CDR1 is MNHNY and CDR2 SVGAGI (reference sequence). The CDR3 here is CASSLRQSGSNQPQHF. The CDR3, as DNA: TGTGCCAGCAGCCTCCGACAGTCCGGGAGCAATCAGCCCCAGCATTTT.

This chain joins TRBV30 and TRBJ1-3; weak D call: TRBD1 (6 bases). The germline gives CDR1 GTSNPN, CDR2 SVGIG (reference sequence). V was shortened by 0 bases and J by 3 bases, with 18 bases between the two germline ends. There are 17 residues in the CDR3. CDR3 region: CAWSVRFWGQSGNTIYF. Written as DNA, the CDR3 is TGTGCCTGGAGTGTACGTTTTTGGGGGCAAAGTGGAAACACCATATATTTT.

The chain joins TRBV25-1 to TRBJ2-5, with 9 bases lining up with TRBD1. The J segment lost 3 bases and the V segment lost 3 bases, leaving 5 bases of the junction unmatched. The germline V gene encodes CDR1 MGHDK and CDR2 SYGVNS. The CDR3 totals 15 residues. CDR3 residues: CASSETGGSKETQYF. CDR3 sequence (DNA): TGTGCCAGCAGTGAGACAGGGGGATCAAAAGAGACCCAGTACTTC. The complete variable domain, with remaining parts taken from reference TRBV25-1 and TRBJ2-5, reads EADIYQTPRYLVIGTGKKITLECSQTMGHDKMYWYQQDPGMELHLIHYSYGVNSTEKGDLSSESTVSRIRTEHFPLTLESARPSHTSQYLCASSETGGSKETQYFGPGTRLLVL.

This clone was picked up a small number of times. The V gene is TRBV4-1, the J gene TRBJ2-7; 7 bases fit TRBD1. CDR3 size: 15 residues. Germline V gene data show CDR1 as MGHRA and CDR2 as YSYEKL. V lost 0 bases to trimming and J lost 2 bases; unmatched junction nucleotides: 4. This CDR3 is CASSQDGTEPYEQYF. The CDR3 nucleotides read TGCGCCAGCAGCCAAGATGGGACAGAGCCCTACGAGCAGTACTTC.